The T cell receptor (beta chain) under discussion was sequenced for a study of blood T cells in healthy people across ages. General study findings and limits: Investigators viewed diversity estimates from one million T cells as underestimates, the study reported.

The CDR3 is made up of 14 amino acids. With 11 bases removed from V and 0 bases from J, the gap between germline ends came to 16 bases. Germline V gene sequence: CDR1 SNHLY, CDR2 FYNNEI. On this clonotype itself: Its antigen remains unknown.

A sample-barcoded 5' primer and a J-beta primer mix were used in a second PCR of roughly 7 to 11 cycles. TCRdb itself ran the 5' RACE reads through MiXCR, one entry per CDR3 protein. The sample carries about 1.5 million distinct CDR3 sequences, under 55% recorded once. V usage is TRBV2 and J usage is TRBJ1-1; the D gene is possibly TRBD1 (5 bases). This clonotype originated in a young woman in good health. What was sequenced was blood. The CDR3 spells CAGGGGRMNTEAFF. CDR3 DNA: TGTGCCGGGGGAGGCGGACGCATGAACACTGAAGCTTTCTTT.